The sequence of this TCR beta chain was determined in a study of T cell repertoires in cytomegalovirus infection. About the study: Indicated by public TCR beta signatures were CMV infection and matching HLA type. Study-level points and caveats: The study found HLA-C-restricted CMV-specific TCR beta clonotypes dominating the ex vivo response. Identification of carriers of CMV plus the relevant HLA was performed using cumulative public TCR beta family frequency.

Per the germline V gene, CDR1 is MGHRA and CDR2 is YSYEKL. With 2 bases removed from V and 0 bases from J, the gap between germline ends came to 14 bases. This CDR3 contains 18 residues. On this clonotype: Its target is unknown.

One entry per CDR3 protein results from TCRdb running MiXCR on the reads. The repertoire holds about 830,000 distinct CDR3 sequences, around a third seen once, with 9.5% to 15% in the top ten. The starting material was cultured CD8+ T cells from PBMCs, obtained from culture after CMV antigen stimulation. The source of this sequence is a human donor in good health (CMV status not recorded). Some clones in this sample may be carry-over from other donors' samples. J is TRBJ2-6 and V is TRBV4-1; tentatively, D is TRBD1 (6 bases). CDR3 residues: CASSQSRDIHSGANVLTF. The CDR3 nucleotides are TGCGCCAGCAGCCAAAGCCGGGACATCCACTCTGGGGCCAACGTCCTGACTTTC.